This T cell receptor (beta chain) was retrieved from a study of PD-L1 blockade in urothelial cancer (dated by TCRdb to about 2017). General notes on the study: Therapy was started in about 2014 for all patients, and atezolizumab 1,200 mg was administered intravenously every 3 weeks. About 90% of the 29 patients were identified as males with urothelial cancer of bladder origin, and a prior smoking history was reported by 18 of 29 patients. An ECOG performance status of 0 or 1 was recorded for the patients, and 0 to 3 prior chemotherapy regimens had been received by the patients. Blood samples were analyzed at two time points: 3 weeks after treatment start (second dose) and 6 weeks after treatment start. A median of roughly 140,000 T cells and 83,000 or so unique TCRs was obtained from blood samples, and a median clonality of roughly 0.08 was observed. Somatic, immune and clinical correlates of response to PD-L1 blockade with atezolizumab in urothelial cancer were the focus of an exploratory multi-omic analysis. TCR sequencing covered pretreatment tumor samples and matched, serially collected peripheral blood taken before and after atezolizumab treatment. Durable clinical benefit was defined as a progression-free survival longer than 6 months, and TCR features were additionally tested against progression-free survival and overall survival. In the same patients, whole exome sequencing and RNA sequencing of pretreatment tumors were performed in addition to TCR sequencing. Durable clinical benefit was achieved by nine patients and was not achieved by 20 patients. Pretreatment blood TCR-seq was available for nearly 30 patients, at least one posttreatment blood collection was obtained for 25 or so patients, and tumor TCR-seq was available for 25 or so patients.

The research as a whole found: Among patients with durable benefit, tumor-associated TCR clones showed greater expansion in peripheral blood 3 weeks after treatment started (n ≈ 21, p = 0.022). Because the sample size was small (n ≈ 30) and many exploratory analyses were performed, the results are intended to be hypothesis-generating. Improved progression-free and overall survival was found to be associated with pretreatment peripheral blood TCR clonality below the median.

Synthetic TCR analog templates were spiked into each PCR to estimate absolute template abundance from read counts. Using the immunoSEQ assay, TCRbeta CDR3 regions were amplified from genomic DNA with bias-controlled V and J gene primers. Sequencing of rearranged TCRbeta segments was performed at approximately 20X coverage. For the original study's pipeline: Clustering was used to correct sequencing errors, and CDR3s were annotated against IMGT to assign V, D and J genes. Out-of-frame and stop-codon sequences were excluded, and only productive TCRbeta rearrangements were used in downstream analyses. Clonality was calculated as one minus the Shannon entropy normalized by the log of the number of unique productive sequences. Fisher's exact test with Benjamini-Hochberg correction, at a threshold of adjusted p below 0.01, was used to find clones that differed between time points or between blood and tumor. TCRdb limited this immuneACCESS table to in-frame rearrangements with V and J called. A share of clones is missing; checked studies link under half to unresolved V genes, and the rest is unexplained. V and J calls and clone size are as listed in that table; D and trimming were resolved from the DNA. This sample gives about 93,000 clones in total; roughly 90% of them show up just once. 1.5% to 2% of the sample is taken by the ten largest.

Interpreted using the paper, the time point label stands for: pretreatment peripheral blood. A cohort of about 30 patients with locally advanced or metastatic urothelial carcinoma, treated at Memorial Sloan Kettering on a trial protocol, was included. Peripheral blood mononuclear cells were collected pretreatment and during treatment, with between 1 and 8 total time points obtained per patient. The Qiagen DNeasy Blood extraction kit was used to purify genomic DNA from total PBMCs and from tumor samples. PBMCs were collected pretreatment and during treatment and were isolated and stored as previously described. Worth noting for this clone: It has no known antigen specificity. Base qualities were left out, and no much larger clone turns up one base away.

The CDR3, from cysteine to phenylalanine, totals 16 residues. The sequence is cut down to CDR3 DNA, 48 bases in frame from base 1. CDR1 and CDR2 (SGHRS, YFSETQ) derive from the germline V gene. Germline trimming amounts to 0 bases on V and 6 bases on J, with 7 as the count of junction bases outside the gene matches. This TCR came from a man between 60 and 75 years old with urothelial cancer. Recombination connected TRBV5-1 to TRBJ2-4; 9 bases in the junction line up with TRBD2. The sequencing used PBMCs, collected around atezolizumab (anti-PD-L1) treatment. CDR3 reads: CASSLAGRGGGNIQYF. The sequenced DNA is TGCGCCAGCAGCTTGGCCGGGCGGGGGGGCGGAAACATTCAGTACTTC. When the CDR3 is completed using the reference TRBV5-1 and TRBJ2-4 genes on either side, the full variable domain is KAGVTQTPRYLIKTRGQQVTLSCSPISGHRSVSWYQQTPGQGLQFLFEYFSETQRNKGNFPGRFSGRQFSNSRSEMNVSTLELGDSALYLCASSLAGRGGGNIQYFGAGTRLSVL.